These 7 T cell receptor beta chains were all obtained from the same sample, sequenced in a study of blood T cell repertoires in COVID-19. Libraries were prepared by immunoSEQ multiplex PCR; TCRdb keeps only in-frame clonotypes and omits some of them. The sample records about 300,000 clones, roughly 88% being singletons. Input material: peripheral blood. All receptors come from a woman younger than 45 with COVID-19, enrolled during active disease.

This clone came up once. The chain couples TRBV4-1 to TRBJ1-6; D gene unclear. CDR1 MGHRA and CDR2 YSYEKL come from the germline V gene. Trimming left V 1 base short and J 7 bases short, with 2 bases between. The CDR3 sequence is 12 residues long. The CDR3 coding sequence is TGCGCCAGCAGCCAAGCGAATTCACCCCTCCACTTT. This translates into CASSQANSPLHF.

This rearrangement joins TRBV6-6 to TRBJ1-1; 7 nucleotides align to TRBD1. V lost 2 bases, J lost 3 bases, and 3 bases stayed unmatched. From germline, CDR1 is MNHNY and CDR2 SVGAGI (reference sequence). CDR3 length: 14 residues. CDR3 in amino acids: CASSYEGAYTEAFF. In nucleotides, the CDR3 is TGTGCCAGCAGTTACGAGGGGGCGTACACTGAAGCTTTCTTT.

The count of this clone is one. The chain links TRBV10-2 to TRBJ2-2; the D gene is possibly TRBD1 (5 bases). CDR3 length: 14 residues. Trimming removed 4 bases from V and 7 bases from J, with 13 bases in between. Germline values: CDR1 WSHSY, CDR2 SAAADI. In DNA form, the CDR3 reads TGCGCCAGCAGTGGCTCGACAGACGTCGGGGAGCTGTTTTTT. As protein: CASSGSTDVGELFF.

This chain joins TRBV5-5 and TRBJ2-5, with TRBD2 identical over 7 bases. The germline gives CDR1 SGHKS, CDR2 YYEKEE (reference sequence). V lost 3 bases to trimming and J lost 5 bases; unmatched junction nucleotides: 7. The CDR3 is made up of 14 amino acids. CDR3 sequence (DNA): TGTGCCAGCAGCTCGGGGAGGGTCGGGGAGACCCAGTACTTC. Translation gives CASSSGRVGETQYF.

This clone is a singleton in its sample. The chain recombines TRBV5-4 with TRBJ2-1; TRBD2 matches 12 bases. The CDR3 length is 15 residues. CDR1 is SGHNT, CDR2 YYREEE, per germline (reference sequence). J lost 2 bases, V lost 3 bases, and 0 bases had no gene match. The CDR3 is CASSSSGGAYNEQFF. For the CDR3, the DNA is TGTGCCAGCAGCTCTAGCGGGGGGGCCTACAATGAGCAGTTCTTC.

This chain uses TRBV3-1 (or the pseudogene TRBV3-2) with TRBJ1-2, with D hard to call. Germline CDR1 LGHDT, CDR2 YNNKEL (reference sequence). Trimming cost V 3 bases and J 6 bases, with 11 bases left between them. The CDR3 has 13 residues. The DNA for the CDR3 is TGTGCCAGCAGCCAGAAAACAGTAAATGGCTACACCTTC. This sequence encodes CASSQKTVNGYTF.

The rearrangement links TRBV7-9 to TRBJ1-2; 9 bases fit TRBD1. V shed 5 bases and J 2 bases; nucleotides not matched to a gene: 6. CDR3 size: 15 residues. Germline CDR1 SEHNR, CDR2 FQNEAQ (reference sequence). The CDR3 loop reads CASSGPGQGNYGYTF. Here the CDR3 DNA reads TGTGCCAGCAGCGGCCCGGGACAGGGAAACTATGGCTACACCTTC.